This T cell receptor beta chain derives from a study of naive CD8 T cells in extremely preterm neonates (dated by TCRdb to about 2017). With regard to the full study: Sorted naive CD8+ T cells from four age groups (extremely preterm neonates, term neonates, young children and adults) were used in the study to compare TCRbeta CDR3 repertoires.

Regarding this clone: Its antigen is currently not known. It has no much larger one-base neighbor in the sample; base qualities were not kept.

Taken from the germline V gene, the CDR1 and CDR2 loops are SGHVS and FNYEAQ. Including the terminal cysteine and phenylalanine, the CDR3 comprises 19 residues. Of the read, only the CDR3 DNA is kept; its 57 bases are in frame from base 1. The junction shows trimming of 3 bases on V and 4 bases on J, and the gene matches do not reach 15 bases of it. A two-step, bias-controlled multiplex PCR was used to amplify TCRbeta CDR3 regions from genomic DNA. The multiplex PCR included primers specific for each TRBV and TRBJ gene segment. The immunoSEQ Assay was used to generate the TCRbeta repertoire data. The original pipeline was this. A relative-frequency ratio and a modified nearest-neighbor algorithm were applied to filter and cluster reads so that closely related sequences were merged. The V, D and J gene assignments for CDR3 sequences were based on IMGT annotation. Template counts were corrected for PCR amplification bias and quantified by comparison with synthetic TCR CDR3 analog sequences. Analyses were restricted to unique productive sequences, meaning in-frame CDR3 sequences without stop codons. Clonality, defined as 1 minus Pielou's evenness, and iChao1 richness were computed with the immunoSEQ Analyzer software. Depending on the Shapiro-Wilk normality results, either Student's t-test or a non-parametric test was run in JMP for statistical testing. What TCRdb holds here is the immuneACCESS table cut down to in-frame rearrangements. Part of the clones is not present; checked against another copy, under half of the missing clones reflect an unresolved V gene, and the others are unexplained. V and J calls and clone size are copied from that table; D and trimming were computed from the DNA. The sample contains tens of thousands of clones, around 89% of them found a single time. The top ten hold 0.8% to 0.95% of the sample.

Results and caveats for the whole study, not just this receptor: Prospective longitudinal studies of preterm and term neonates were called for by the authors so that T cell development could be tracked within individuals. The authors noted a small sample size and variable productive template counts among preterm samples as limitations. Compared with the older groups, preterm CDR3s were shorter and closer to germline, carrying fewer N additions and showing less junctional trimming. Preterm neonates shared more CDR3 nucleotide sequences (around 2.7%) than term neonates (roughly 0.4%), young children (roughly 0.03%) and adults (roughly 0.01%). Compared with all other age groups, preterm neonates showed significantly lower iChao1 richness (p < 0.05) along with an even clone distribution, indicating a less rich repertoire.

Preterm samples came from a handful of extremely preterm deliveries at roughly 23-27 weeks of gestation. Exclusion from the study was applied to pregnancies with fetal demise, active maternal HSV infection or known maternal HIV infection. A FACSAria III cell sorter was used to sort live, Annexin V-negative naive CD8+ T cells (CD3+CD8+CD45RA+CCR7+). Each sample yielded roughly 18,000 to 100,000 sorted naive CD8+ T cells. Mixed venous-arterial cord blood was collected with preassembled standardized sampling kits. Cord blood was held at room temperature and processed no more than 4 hours after collection. Ficoll-Paque density gradient centrifugation of diluted blood was used to isolate mononuclear cells. Before sorting, mononuclear cells were cryopreserved in roughly 10% DMSO plus 90% FBS and kept long term at -150 degrees C. After thawing, cells were stained with Annexin V along with antibodies against CD3, CD8, CCR7 and CD45RA. Genomic DNA was extracted from snap-frozen sorted cell pellets with the DNeasy Blood and Tissue Kit.

This receptor chain uses TRBV7-6 and TRBJ2-1; 10 junctional bases match TRBD2. The sample was naive CD8+ T cells from cord blood. The source is a boy who was born preterm. Read as DNA, the sequence is TGTGCCAGCAGCTTGGAGGCTAGCGGGGGCCCCGTGTGGTACAATGAGCAGTTCTTC. Translated, this is CASSLEASGGPVWYNEQFF.